The 9 T cell receptor beta chains in this list originate from one sample, sequenced in a study of T cells after yellow fever vaccination. MiXCR was run by TCRdb on the 5' RACE reads, yielding one entry per CDR3 protein. The sample yields about 330,000 distinct CDR3 sequences, less than 9.5% seen once. This specimen consisted of PBMCs, obtained roughly 47 days after the first yellow fever vaccination. Receptors originate from a man between 18 and 29 years old who received the YFV17D yellow fever vaccine.

This clonotype has at least ten counts. The chain joins TRBV5-1 to TRBJ2-4; D perhaps matches TRBD1 (5 bases). This CDR3 is built from 14 residues. CDR1 SGHRS and CDR2 YFSETQ come from the germline V gene. Trimming cost V 0 bases and J 8 bases, with 12 bases left between them. CDR3 DNA: TGCGCCAGCAGCTTGGAGGCAGGGTCGGACATTCAGTACTTC. It encodes CASSLEAGSDIQYF.

The chain uses TRBV20-1 and TRBJ1-1; no firm D call. The ends were cut back, 0 bases at V and 1 base at J, with 9 bases in the middle. The germline V gene has CDR1 DFQATT and CDR2 SNEGSKA (reference sequence). The CDR3 spans 14 residues. DNA for the CDR3: TGCAGTGCTAGAGATCTAGGGTCGAACACTGAAGCTTTCTTT. This codes for CSARDLGSNTEAFF.

V gene TRBV28 combines with J gene TRBJ2-3, with D hard to call. The V and J ends lost 7 bases and 0 bases respectively, with 5 bases between them. This CDR3 spans 12 amino acids. CDR1 and CDR2 (germline): MDHEN, SYDVKM. CDR3 loop: CASKASTDTQYF. The CDR3 coding sequence is TGTGCCAGCAAGGCCAGCACAGATACGCAGTATTTT.

This clonotype has just a few counts. The gene calls are TRBV24-1 and TRBJ2-3; weak D call: TRBD1 (6 bases). This CDR3 spans 15 amino acids. Germline V lookup: CDR1 KGHDR, CDR2 SFDVKD. V lost 2 bases, J lost 4 bases, and 12 bases lay in between. CDR3 amino acids: CATSDYQGKPDTQYF. The CDR3 coding sequence is TGTGCCACCAGTGATTACCAGGGGAAACCAGATACGCAGTATTTT.

The rearrangement uses TRBV12-3 or TRBV12-4 and TRBJ1-1; D unclear. The CDR3 has 16 amino acids. V was shortened by 5 bases and J by 8 bases, with 24 bases between the two germline ends. The CDR3 is CASSPATAPRFAEAFF. CDR3 coding DNA: TGTGCCAGCAGTCCCGCAACGGCGCCCCGTTTTGCCGAAGCTTTCTTT.

This clonotype was observed a handful of times. This sequence joins TRBV13 and TRBJ2-1; TRBD2 matches 8 bases. V was clipped by 5 bases and J by 2 bases; unmatched bases: 8. The CDR3 is 16 residues long. The germline gives CDR1 PRHDT, CDR2 FYEKMQ (reference sequence). The CDR3 DNA follows: TGTGCCAGCAGCACAGCGGGGGAATACGCCTACAATGAGCAGTTCTTC. Translated: CASSTAGEYAYNEQFF.

As to this clonotype: An end of the junction differs from the germline gene, which may be a read error. The gene calls are TRBV4-3 and TRBJ2-3; TRBD1 is a possible D gene (5 bases). The CDR3 is 14 residues long. CDR1 LGHNA and CDR2 YSLEER come from the germline V gene. The CDR3 DNA sequence: TGCGCCAGCAGCCAAGATTACTACACAGGTACGCAGTATTTT. This codes for CASSQDYYTGTQYF.

This rearrangement joins TRBV7-2 to TRBJ2-2; tentatively, D is TRBD1 (5 bases). The germline gives CDR1 SGHTA, CDR2 FQGNSA. This CDR3 region has 17 residues. The germline V and J ends were trimmed by 0 bases and 1 base, with 12 bases remaining between them. CDR3 sequence (DNA): TGTGCCAGCAGCTTAGCCGGACACCCCTTGAACACCGGGGAGCTGTTTTTT. Residues: CASSLAGHPLNTGELFF.

In its sample, this clonotype was seen a few times. The V call is TRBV6-2 or TRBV6-3, the J call TRBJ2-1; TRBD2 agrees at 14 bases. This CDR3 has 18 amino acids. Germline V gives CDR1 MNHEY, CDR2 SVGEGT. The J segment lost 9 bases and the V segment lost 2 bases, leaving 12 bases of the junction unmatched. CDR3 amino acids: CASSYGAGTSGGLFEQFF. The CDR3 coding sequence is TGTGCCAGCAGTTACGGGGCCGGGACTAGCGGGGGTCTTTTTGAGCAGTTCTTC.